The rows below give T cell receptor beta chains drawn from one sample of a study of vaccination and CD4 T cells after COVID-19. A single record per CDR3 protein comes from TCRdb applying MiXCR to the PCR reads. Among 15,000 to 20,000 distinct CDR3 sequences listed, more than 45% were seen once. The antigens these receptors bind are not known. The sequences come from CD4+ T cells from blood, cultured in vitro, collected before SARS-CoV-2 vaccination. The origin of the receptors is a human donor who had recovered from COVID-19. The CDR3 runs from the conserved cysteine through the conserved F or W. The order of the fields is CDR3 DNA, CDR3 protein, D gene, clone size, V gene, J gene. The D gene is left open where the match is weak. Only part of the rows carry a size: once, few, many, or a class if the clone is expanded.

DNA: TGTGCCACCAGTGATCTAAGGGCTTTCTTT
CDR3: CATSDLRAFF
D: -
size: -
V: TRBV24-1
J: TRBJ1-1

DNA: TGCGCCAGCAGCCGGGACAGGGCGGAAGGGATTCAGTACTTC
CDR3: CASSRDRAEGIQYF
D: TRBD1
size: -
V: TRBV4-3
J: TRBJ2-4

DNA: TGTGCCAGCAGTGTCACACTACCGGTGGGCACTGAAGCTTTCTTT
CDR3: CASSVTLPVGTEAFF
D: -
size: few
V: TRBV2
J: TRBJ1-1

DNA: TGTGCCAGCAGCTTAGATTTATTTGGGAGGCCCTATCAAGAGACCCAGTACTTC
CDR3: CASSLDLFGRPYQETQYF
D: -
size: once
V: TRBV7-2
J: TRBJ2-5

DNA: TGTGCCAGCAGCCCGGGGGTTCGGCGGAATTCACCCCTCCACTTT
CDR3: CASSPGVRRNSPLHF
D: -
size: few
V: TRBV7-2
J: TRBJ1-6

DNA: TGCAGTGCTAGAGAGCCCGGGACCGGCAATTCACCCCTCCACTTT
CDR3: CSAREPGTGNSPLHF
D: -
size: once
V: TRBV20-1
J: TRBJ1-6

DNA: TGTGCCAGCAGTTTTAGGGTAGGGAGTCAGCCCCAGCATTTT
CDR3: CASSFRVGSQPQHF
D: -
size: few
V: TRBV6-5
J: TRBJ1-5

DNA: TGCAGTGCTAGAGATAGGGCGGGGGGTGTAGAGACCCAGTACTTC
CDR3: CSARDRAGGVETQYF
D: TRBD2
size: few
V: TRBV20-1
J: TRBJ2-5

DNA: TGTGCCAGTAGCGCACAGGGGCCGGCGGAAGCTTTCTTT
CDR3: CASSAQGPAEAFF
D: TRBD1
size: -
V: TRBV19
J: TRBJ1-1

DNA: TGTGCCAGCAGCTCCCAGGGGAACACTGAAGCTTTCTTT
CDR3: CASSSQGNTEAFF
D: -
size: -
V: TRBV11-2
J: TRBJ1-1

DNA: TGCAGTGCCACGGACAGATACCATGAAAAACTGTTTTTT
CDR3: CSATDRYHEKLFF
D: -
size: -
V: TRBV20-1
J: TRBJ1-4

DNA: TGTGCCAGCAGCTTCCGTCCCGGGACAGGTACCGGGGAGCTGTTTTTT
CDR3: CASSFRPGTGTGELFF
D: TRBD1
size: -
V: TRBV5-6
J: TRBJ2-2

DNA: TGTGCCAGCAGCTTAGGTGCATTAGGTGATTCACCCCTCCACTTT
CDR3: CASSLGALGDSPLHF
D: -
size: few
V: TRBV7-2
J: TRBJ1-6

DNA: TGTGCCAGCAGTTCCTGGACAGGGGACAATGAGCAGTTCTTC
CDR3: CASSSWTGDNEQFF
D: TRBD1
size: -
V: TRBV6-2/TRBV6-3
J: TRBJ2-1